This TCR beta chain was sequenced for a study of T-cell memory formation after mild COVID-19 (dated by TCRdb to the early 2020s). Study-level background: Most TCR sequence clusters were specific to one of the two donors. The cohort comprised two young, previously healthy adult volunteers, one female and one male. Longitudinal TCRalpha and TCRbeta repertoire sequencing tracked T-cell clones expanding and contracting after mild COVID-19 in two donors. The study at large found these results: SARS-CoV-2 specificity of the second-wave clones peaking on day 37 was not confirmed. The study covered only a couple of mild cases, and larger cohorts including severe cases with pre-infection samples were considered necessary. From day 15 to 85, contracting clones showed balanced CD4/CD8 phenotypes, whereas a second wave of clones that expanded from day 15 to 37 leaned towards CD4+. Contracting CD4+ clones appeared mostly in the CM and EM memory subsets, whereas CD8+ clones were enriched in EMRA. Some responding clones were found in pre-infection memory, which suggests that pre-existing cross-reactive memory T cells took part in the SARS-CoV-2 response.

According to the germline V gene (reference sequence), CDR1 reads MNHEY and CDR2 reads SMNVEV. The junction shows trimming of 3 bases on V and 3 bases on J, plus 18 bases between the germline ends. Reading from cysteine to valine, the CDR3 counts 16 amino acids. Only the CDR3 part of the read is kept: 48 bases, read in frame from the first base. For sequencing, an Illumina NovaSeq 6000 was employed. cDNA libraries for TCRalpha and TCRbeta were prepared by 5'RACE using constant-segment primers, with sample barcodes and unique molecular identifiers added. RNA was extracted from every sample with Trizol reagent. Library amplification was performed in two PCR steps, and a second sample barcode and Illumina TruSeq adapters were introduced in the second step. Sequencing of libraries was performed on an Illumina NovaSeq with 2 x 150 bp paired-end reads. The authors' analysis ran thus. Demultiplexing of reads and collapsing into UMI-guided consensus sequences were performed with migec v1.2.7. With mixcr v2.1.11, UMI consensuses were aligned to TRA and TRB V and J templates and assembled into clonotypes. A clonotype was counted as expanded or contracted only if both edgeR and NoisET called the change significant, with noise models trained on biological replicates. For edgeR calls, a false discovery rate-adjusted p below 0.01 and a log2 fold-change threshold of 1 were applied. As an exploratory analysis of dynamics, max-normalized trajectories of the 1000 most abundant clonotypes were examined with PCA combined with hierarchical clustering. Separately sequenced CD4+ and CD8+ repertoires were used to assign a CD4 or CD8 phenotype to each responding clone. Using fastp trimming at Q25 and MiXCR clonotype assembly, TCRdb reanalyzed the public sequencing data and kept in-frame beta chains. Entries are consolidated by CDR3 protein sequence, retaining the most common genes and DNA. Clone size and V and J calls follow TCRdb, not the original study. This sample comprises about 180,000 distinct CDR3 sequences, 18% of them detected only once. Of the sample, 3% to 4% is held by the ten largest clones.

On this clonotype: Its antigen has not been determined. No much larger clone exists at a distance of one base, and base qualities are not known.

Ficoll-Paque density gradient centrifugation was the method used to isolate PBMCs. The chain is made from TRBV27 and TRBJ2-7, with the D gene uncertain. The receptor was isolated from a man younger than 35 who had mild COVID-19 (a few samples of this study predate the infection). The sample titles of this study are shuffled in the database, so cell type and time point are left out; the donor was told from shared clones. The source material was PBMCs or a T cell subset sorted from them (not recorded which). The sequence in DNA is TGTGCCAGCAGTTTCAGTTTCATGGAGAGGAGCTACGAGCAGTACGTC. It translates to CASSFSFMERSYEQYV.